This record covers a single T cell receptor beta chain. As yet, its antigen is unknown. The sample belongs to a study of OX40 agonist ivuxolimab in advanced cancers. Study results and caveats: The mean number of expanded clones was higher in CD8+ T cells than in CD4+. Low clonal expansion, among the lowest seen, marked partial responders at 0.1-3.0 mg/kg. Not determined was the antigen specificity of the expanded peripheral T cells.

TCRdb's copy holds only in-frame clones and misses some; the assay was immunoSEQ multiplex PCR. The table shows over 95,000 clones, with over 75% occurring only once. The germline CDR1 and CDR2 sequences are MDHEN and SYDVKM. The CDR3 is 14 residues long. V was clipped by 3 bases and J by 6 bases, with 11 bases between them. Specimen: CD4+ or CD8+ T cells sorted from blood, collected in a trial of the OX40 agonist ivuxolimab. The receptor was isolated from an adult with an advanced solid tumor such as melanoma, head and neck, liver or kidney cancer. The genes are TRBV28 and TRBJ1-4, with no clear D. Here the CDR3 reads CASSFERADEKLFF. Written as DNA, the CDR3 is TGTGCCAGCAGTTTTGAGAGGGCGGATGAAAAACTGTTTTTT.